This T cell receptor beta chain was identified during a study of response to subunit inactivated influenza vaccine. Study findings and constraints: New T cells are recruited in small numbers by each seasonal influenza vaccination, according to the authors' suggestion.

TCRdb reprocessed the RT-PCR reads with MiXCR, giving one entry per CDR3 protein. The sample records just over 300,000 distinct CDR3 sequences, 20% to 25% being singletons. Note on this clonotype: Antigen specificity is unknown.

This CDR3 region has 13 residues. The trim removed 7 bases at V and 6 bases at J, leaving 5 bases unmatched. Germline CDR1 SGDLS, CDR2 YYNGEE. The genes are TRBV9 and TRBJ2-1, with 9 positions matching TRBD2. The receptor's source is a man aged 50 to 75 who received an inactivated influenza vaccine. Sequenced material: PBMCs from blood, taken 21 months after vaccination. CDR3 coding DNA: TGTGCCAGCGCGGGAGGGGGGACCAATGAGCAGTTCTTC. Protein: CASAGGGTNEQFF.